Presented here are 17 T cell receptor beta chains from one specimen sequenced in a study of neoadjuvant nivolumab and ipilimumab in lung cancer. The data were produced by immunoSEQ multiplex PCR, yet TCRdb's version contains in-frame clones alone and is incomplete. This sample has over 25,000 clones, with approximately 80% found just once. The starting material was tumor tissue, obtained after neoadjuvant nivolumab, alone or with ipilimumab, at or shortly before surgery. These receptor sequences come from an adult with non-small cell lung cancer.

J is TRBJ1-1 and V is TRBV2, with 9 positions matching TRBD1. Germline V lookup: CDR1 SNHLY, CDR2 FYNNEI. The V segment lost 4 bases and the J segment 5 bases; nucleotides outside the gene matches: 5. The CDR3 length is 14 residues. The CDR3 DNA is TGTGCCAGCAGTGGGGAGACAGGGGGGACTGAAGCTTTCTTT. Translation: CASSGETGGTEAFF.

The V and J genes are TRBV6-6 and TRBJ1-2; tentatively, D is TRBD1 (6 bases). The CDR3 is 13 amino acids. CDR1 and CDR2 (germline): MNHNY, SVGAGI (reference sequence). V was trimmed by 11 bases and J by 4 bases, leaving 17 bases between them. CDR3 nucleotides: TGTGCCGGGGGGCCCGACAGCCTCTATGGCTACACCTTC. Its protein is CAGGPDSLYGYTF.

The genes are TRBV18 and TRBJ1-2; possibly TRBD1 for D (5 bases). Germline V gene lookup returns CDR1 KGHSH and CDR2 LQKENI. Trimming left V 6 bases short and J 8 bases short, with 13 bases between. The CDR3 is made up of 12 amino acids. The CDR3 spells CASSGAGTGYTF. In DNA form, the CDR3 reads TGTGCCAGCTCTGGGGCAGGGACCGGCTACACCTTC.

This chain joins TRBV7-6 and TRBJ2-7; TRBD2 matches 9 bases. This CDR3 contains 14 residues. J lost 4 bases, V lost 4 bases, and 5 bases had no gene match. The germline gives CDR1 SGHVS, CDR2 FNYEAQ. This CDR3 is CASSSGLAQYEQYF. CDR3 nucleotide sequence: TGTGCCAGCAGCTCGGGACTAGCCCAATACGAGCAGTACTTC.

Here the CDR3 reads CASSTKGQGNEKLFF. In nucleotides, the CDR3 is TGTGCCAGCAGCACAAAGGGACAGGGAAATGAAAAACTGTTTTTT. The chain has TRBV5-6 and TRBJ1-4; 9 bases agree with TRBD1. CDR1 is SGHDT, CDR2 YYEEEE, per germline. CDR3 length: 15 residues. J lost 5 bases, V lost 4 bases, and 6 bases had no gene match.

The chain couples TRBV29-1 to TRBJ2-1; no reliable D call. The germline gives CDR1 SQVTM, CDR2 ANQGSEA. There are 11 residues in the CDR3. Trimming shortened V by 4 bases and J by 5 bases, and 6 bases separated the two germline ends. The CDR3 reads CSVVPDNEQFF. DNA of the CDR3: TGCAGCGTTGTACCAGACAATGAGCAGTTCTTC.

The chain uses TRBV7-9 and TRBJ1-6, with D maybe TRBD1 (6 bases). Per germline, CDR1 SEHNR and CDR2 FQNEAQ (reference sequence). The V end lost 1 base, the J end lost 4 bases, and 8 bases lay between the germline ends. The CDR3 runs to 15 residues. Written as DNA, the CDR3 is TGTGCCAGCAGCTTAGGAACAGGGTATAATTCACCCCTCCACTTT. Encoded protein: CASSLGTGYNSPLHF. Complete variable domain (other parts from reference TRBV7-9 and TRBJ1-6): DTGVSQNPRHKITKRGQNVTFRCDPISEHNRLYWYRQTLGQGPEFLTYFQNEAQLEKSRLLSDRFSAERPKGSFSTLEIQRTEQGDSAMYLCASSLGTGYNSPLHFGNGTRLTVT.

The V call is TRBV6-5, the J call TRBJ1-3; no definite D call. The V end was cut by 6 bases, the J end by 4 bases, with 7 bases between. The CDR3 has 12 amino acids. CDR1 and CDR2 from the germline V gene are MNHEY and SVGAGI. DNA of the CDR3: TGTGCCAGCAGGCTCCCGGGAAACACCATATATTTT. Translation: CASRLPGNTIYF.

The chain recombines TRBV5-6 with TRBJ1-1; D is unresolved. V lost 4 bases, J lost 7 bases, and 8 bases lay in between. There are 11 residues in the CDR3. Germline assignment: CDR1 SGHDT and CDR2 YYEEEE. The CDR3 DNA reads TGTGCCAGCAGCCTTGAACGTGAAGCTTTCTTT. This gives the protein CASSLEREAFF.

Relative to its sample, this clone is medium-sized (0.01 to 0.1%). The V gene is TRBV18, the J gene TRBJ2-7; the D gene is possibly TRBD2 (5 bases). CDR3 size: 13 residues. The V and J ends lost 6 bases and 3 bases respectively, with 12 bases between them. Germline V gene sequence: CDR1 KGHSH, CDR2 LQKENI. The CDR3 here is CASSAPEGYEQYF. For the CDR3, the DNA is TGTGCCAGCTCTGCACCCGAGGGCTACGAGCAGTACTTC. The full variable domain, its missing parts supplied by reference TRBV18 and TRBJ2-7, is NAGVMQNPRHLVRRRGQEARLRCSPMKGHSHVYWYRQLPEEGLKFMVYLQKENIIDESGMPKERFSAEFPKEGPSILRIQQVVRGDSAAYFCASSAPEGYEQYFGPGTRLTVT.

The V gene is TRBV29-1, the J gene TRBJ1-2, with a tentative D call TRBD1 (6 bases). The CDR3 contains 13 residues. V was clipped by 0 bases and J by 4 bases, with 9 bases between them. Germline CDR1 is SQVTM and CDR2 is ANQGSEA. The DNA of the CDR3 is TGCAGCGTTGAAGATTCGGGGGCCTATGGCTACACCTTC. Its translation is CSVEDSGAYGYTF.

V usage is TRBV5-6 and J usage is TRBJ2-7; the D gene is possibly TRBD1 (5 bases). CDR3 size: 12 residues. CDR1 and CDR2 (germline): SGHDT, YYEEEE. Trimming shortened V by 4 bases and J by 3 bases, and 8 bases separated the two germline ends. CDR3 loop: CASSAGIYEQYF. CDR3 nucleotides: TGTGCCAGCAGCGCAGGGATCTACGAGCAGTACTTC. The entire variable domain, with the rest obtained from reference TRBV5-6 and TRBJ2-7, is as follows: DAGVTQSPTHLIKTRGQQVTLRCSPKSGHDTVSWYQQALGQGPQFIFQYYEEEERQRGNFPDRFSGHQFPNYSSELNVNALLLGDSALYLCASSAGIYEQYFGPGTRLTVT.

The chain has TRBV5-1 and TRBJ1-4; D gene uncertain. The CDR3 sequence is 14 residues long. Germline lookup yields CDR1 SGHRS and CDR2 YFSETQ. The V and J ends lost 1 base and 4 bases respectively, with 8 bases between them. For the CDR3, the DNA is TGCGCCAGCAGCTTGACTGCGATTAATGAAAAACTGTTTTTT. It is translated as CASSLTAINEKLFF.

V gene TRBV7-2 combines with J gene TRBJ1-2; TRBD1 agrees at 8 bases. This CDR3 is built from 14 residues. V was clipped by 1 base and J by 8 bases; unmatched bases: 6. Germline V gene sequence: CDR1 SGHTA, CDR2 FQGNSA. The CDR3 DNA reads as TGTGCCAGCAGCTTAGTCGGGACAGGCCCGGGCTACACCTTC. Translation: CASSLVGTGPGYTF.

This rearrangement joins TRBV30 to TRBJ1-1; a weak D match, TRBD1 (5 bases). The CDR3 runs 11 residues. Germline V gene lookup returns CDR1 GTSNPN and CDR2 SVGIG (reference sequence). With 0 bases removed from V and 13 bases from J, the gap between germline ends came to 12 bases. Here the CDR3 reads CAWSVGPRGFF. In nucleotides, the CDR3 is TGTGCCTGGAGTGTCGGGCCGAGGGGTTTCTTT.

The V gene is TRBV6-6, the J gene TRBJ2-1; 9 bases match TRBD2. The CDR3 runs to 15 residues. In germline, CDR1 is MNHNY, CDR2 SVGAGI (reference sequence). V lost 2 bases to trimming and J lost 5 bases; unmatched junction nucleotides: 4. CDR3 in amino acids: CASSYERGANNEQFF. CDR3 sequence (DNA): TGTGCCAGCAGTTACGAGCGGGGGGCGAACAATGAGCAGTTCTTC.

The V and J genes are TRBV30 and TRBJ2-1; 9 bases agree with TRBD2. CDR1 is GTSNPN, CDR2 SVGIG, per germline (reference sequence). The V and J ends lost 4 bases and 5 bases, in that order; junction bases with no gene match: 12. The CDR3 is 16 residues long. CDR3 residues: CAWTPRWAGGHNEQFF. As DNA, the CDR3 is TGTGCCTGGACCCCCCGGTGGGCGGGGGGGCACAATGAGCAGTTCTTC.